These 5 T cell receptor beta chains were all obtained from the same sample, sequenced in a study of T-cell memory formation after mild COVID-19. A single record per CDR3 protein comes from TCRdb applying MiXCR to the 5' RACE reads. The data show roughly 110,000 distinct CDR3 sequences, approximately 14% seen once. Sequenced material: PBMCs or a T cell subset sorted from them (not recorded which). All receptors come from a man aged 18 to 30 who had mild COVID-19 (a few samples of this study predate the infection). Cell type and time point are not known.

The chain carries TRBV6-2 or TRBV6-3 and TRBJ2-7, with D maybe TRBD1 (5 bases). Per the germline V gene, CDR1 is MNHEY and CDR2 is SVGEGT. This CDR3 is built from 15 residues. The V gene lost 8 bases and the J gene lost 4 bases, with 21 bases spanning the gap. CDR3 DNA sequence: TGTGCCAGCGGCCCCTGGAAAACAGGAAAGTACGAGCAGTACTTC. It translates to CASGPWKTGKYEQYF.

This clonotype was seen more than once but under ten times. The chain employs TRBV7-2 and TRBJ2-4; D may be TRBD2 (6 bases). Germline assignment: CDR1 SGHTA and CDR2 FQGNSA. This CDR3 spans 14 amino acids. V was cut by 4 bases and J by 7 bases, with 14 bases left in between. The CDR3 coding sequence is TGTGCCAGCAGCTCCTACGGAGGGATGAACATTCAGTACTTC. It is translated as CASSSYGGMNIQYF.

In its sample, this clonotype was seen a few times. The chain couples TRBV20-1 to TRBJ2-3, with no clear D. V was cut by 0 bases and J by 0 bases, with 10 bases left in between. The CDR3 spans 15 residues. Germline CDR1 and CDR2: DFQATT and SNEGSKA (reference sequence). In DNA, the CDR3 is TGCAGTGCTAGAGACTACCGGGCTAGCACAGATACGCAGTATTTT. It encodes CSARDYRASTDTQYF.

V gene TRBV12-2 combines with J gene TRBJ1-5. TRBV12-2 is annotated as a pseudogene. This CDR3 region has 14 residues. CDR3 sequence: CASLYAASNQPQHF. In DNA, the CDR3 is TGTGCAAGTCTTTACGCGGCTAGCAATCAGCCCCAGCATTTT.

This chain connects TRBV7-9 to TRBJ1-5, with D maybe TRBD1 (6 bases). The CDR3 runs 15 residues. The germline V gene encodes CDR1 SEHNR and CDR2 FQNEAQ (reference sequence). Between the trimmed V and J ends, which lost 3 bases and 5 bases, there was a span of 14 bases. The CDR3 DNA reads as TGTGCCAGCAGCTTGGAGGCGGCAGGGGATCAGCCCCAGCATTTT. The encoded protein is CASSLEAAGDQPQHF.